The present entry profiles one TCR beta chain with its context. Its matching antigen is unknown. These data are taken from a study of cytomegalovirus exposure and HLA in healthy donors. General study findings and limits: Later on, an analysis tied 15,000 or so TCR beta sequences to HLA alleles at 0.05 false discovery rate. High sensitivity and specificity were reportedly achieved when the classifier diagnosed cytomegalovirus status. One later analysis reportedly identified an Asian-associated ancestry cluster that showed fewer N-insertions than the roughly 640-donor mean.

PCR involved 60 Vbeta and 13 Jbeta primers. This table comes from immunoSEQ multiplex PCR, and its TCRdb copy is limited to in-frame clones, with some not included. The table includes about 61,000 clones, about 90% detected once. Trimming cost V 5 bases and J 0 bases, with 8 bases left between them. This CDR3 is built from 15 residues. Germline assignment: CDR1 MDHEN and CDR2 SYDVKM. The sequencing input was PBMCs. The TCR originated in a young man in good health and CMV-seronegative. V and J are TRBV28 and TRBJ2-6; weak D call: TRBD1 (6 bases). The CDR3 region is CASSDRNSGANVLTF. Written as DNA, the CDR3 is TGTGCCAGCAGTGACAGGAACTCTGGGGCCAACGTCCTGACTTTC.